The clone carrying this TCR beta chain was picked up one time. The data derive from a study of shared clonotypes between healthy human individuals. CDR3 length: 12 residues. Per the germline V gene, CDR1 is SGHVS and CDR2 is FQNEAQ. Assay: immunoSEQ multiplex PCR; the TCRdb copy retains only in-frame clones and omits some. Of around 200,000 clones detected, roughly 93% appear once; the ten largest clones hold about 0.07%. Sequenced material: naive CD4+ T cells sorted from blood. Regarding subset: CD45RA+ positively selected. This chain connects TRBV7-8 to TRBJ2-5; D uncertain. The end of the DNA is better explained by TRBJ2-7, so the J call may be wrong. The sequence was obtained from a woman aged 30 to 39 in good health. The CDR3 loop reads CASSLQSHEQYF. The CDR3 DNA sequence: TGTGCCAGCAGCTTGCAAAGTCACGAGCAGTACTTC.